Detailed here is one T cell receptor beta chain. The antigen is undetermined. This specimen belongs to a study of cytomegalovirus exposure and HLA in healthy donors. Study results and caveats: Subsequent analysis of the 100 to 150 validation repertoires found a tendency for first-cohort TCR clusters to co-occur. Associated with cytomegalovirus, according to the listing, were 150 to 200 TCR beta chains.

V was pared by 5 bases and J by 2 bases, with 5 bases of the junction left unmatched. Germline V gene data show CDR1 as LNHDA and CDR2 as SQIVND (reference sequence). This CDR3 contains 14 residues. This table comes from immunoSEQ multiplex PCR, and its TCRdb copy is limited to in-frame clones, with some not included. The table records about 98,000 clones, more than 85% of them present only once. Sequencing was done on a sample of PBMCs. The chain joins TRBV19 to TRBJ2-5; 7 nucleotides align to TRBD2. This sequence was found in a man between 18 and 35 years old in good health and CMV-seropositive. The CDR3 DNA reads TGTGCCAGTAGTCATTGGGGGGGGCAAGAGACCCAGTACTTC. It specifies CASSHWGGQETQYF.